This entry lists 5 T cell receptor beta chains sequenced from one sample in a study of cytomegalovirus exposure and HLA in healthy donors. This table comes from immunoSEQ multiplex PCR, and its TCRdb copy is limited to in-frame clones, with some not included. The sample has 100,000 to 150,000 clones, 85% to 90% seen once. Sequenced material: PBMCs. These receptors were taken from a woman between 18 and 30 years old in good health and CMV-seronegative.

This sequence joins TRBV2 and TRBJ2-5, with D tentatively TRBD1 (5 bases). The germline V gene encodes CDR1 SNHLY and CDR2 FYNNEI. The CDR3 consists of 12 residues. Trimming took off 8 bases at V and 5 bases at J, with 12 bases between the two ends. The DNA of the CDR3 is TGTGCCAGCGCGTTAAAGGGGGAGACCCAGTACTTC. Its protein product is CASALKGETQYF.

The V call is TRBV5-1, the J call TRBJ1-2; 9 nucleotides align to TRBD1. CDR3 size: 13 residues. Trimming cost V 4 bases and J 8 bases; bases outside gene matches: 6. The germline V gene has CDR1 SGHRS and CDR2 YFSETQ. Here the CDR3 reads CASSPGQGQGYTF. The CDR3 bases are TGCGCCAGCAGCCCAGGACAGGGGCAAGGCTACACCTTC.

This chain links TRBV2 with TRBJ2-1; D is undetermined. Germline values: CDR1 SNHLY, CDR2 FYNNEI. CDR3 length equals 12 residues. V dropped 10 bases and J dropped 5 bases, with 12 bases sitting between them. This CDR3 reads CATLVKNNEQFF. The CDR3 nucleotides are TGTGCCACCCTAGTAAAGAACAATGAGCAGTTCTTC.

A remark on this clone: One end of the junction varies from germline; a read error may be responsible. The DNA for the CDR3 is TGTGCCAGCAGCTTAGAGGCCATTGGGGGACTCGACTTC. It codes for CASSLEAIGGLDF. The chain is built from TRBV11-2 and TRBJ2-5, with D perhaps matching TRBD2 (6 bases). Germline V gene lookup returns CDR1 SGHAT and CDR2 FQNNGV. CDR3 length: 13 residues.

This rearrangement joins TRBV6-1 to TRBJ1-1; possible D gene TRBD1, 6 bases. CDR1 is MNHNS and CDR2 is SASEGT in the germline V gene. The CDR3 contains 15 residues. V lost 2 bases, J lost 1 base, and 11 bases lay in between. CDR3 nucleotide sequence: TGTGCCAGCAGTGAACGGACAGCACCGAACACTGAAGCTTTCTTT. Translation gives CASSERTAPNTEAFF.